Following are 13 T cell receptor beta chains from one sample sequenced in a study of blood T cells in healthy people across ages. Alongside a J-beta primer mix, a sample-barcoded 5' primer served in a second PCR lasting about 6 to 12 cycles. In TCRdb, the 5' RACE reads were re-called with MiXCR into one record per CDR3 protein. The sample carries around 2 million distinct CDR3 sequences, about two fifths recorded once. Source material: blood. These TCRs come from a human donor in good health.

A few counts support this clonotype. The rearrangement joins TRBV12-3 or TRBV12-4 to TRBJ2-3; 13 bases fit TRBD2. V gave up 8 bases and J gave up 9 bases; unmatched junction bases: 8. There are 14 residues in the CDR3. The chain's CDR3 is CASHTSGGAATQYF. The CDR3 nucleotides are TGTGCCAGCCACACTAGCGGGGGGGCCGCCACGCAGTATTTT.

This clonotype has only one observation. Possible read error: a much larger clone is one base away. The genes are TRBV11-2 and TRBJ2-1; a possible D gene is TRBD2 (6 bases). CDR3 size: 15 residues. The V gene's germline CDR1 is SGHAT and CDR2 FQNNGV. CDR3 nucleotide sequence: TGTACCAGCAGCTTAGGCGGGACCGCCTACAATGAGCAGTTCTTC. This codes for CTSSLGGTAYNEQFF.

This clonotype was counted a few times. CDR3 region: CASSFRGGETQFF. For the CDR3, the DNA is TGTGCCAGCAGTTTCAGGGGTGGAGAGACCCAGTTCTTC. The J gene is TRBJ2-1, the V gene TRBV12-3 or TRBV12-4; D is possibly TRBD1 (6 bases). V dropped 3 bases and J dropped 13 bases, with 16 bases sitting between them. The CDR3 sequence is 13 residues long.

This clonotype was observed a few times. This rearrangement joins TRBV7-3 to TRBJ1-1; no clear D gene. V shed 1 base and J shed 1 base, with 7 bases lying between them. The CDR3 has 14 amino acids. Germline CDR1 reads SGHTA; CDR2 reads FQGTGA. The CDR3 bases are TGTGCCAGCAGCTTAAGCCAAGCGAACACTGAAGCTTTCTTT. Translated, it gives CASSLSQANTEAFF.

This clonotype was found many times. The V call is TRBV7-2, the J call TRBJ2-1; 9 bases match TRBD2. V shed 1 base, J shed 2 bases, and the junction held 3 bases outside the gene matches. Germline V gene sequence: CDR1 SGHTA, CDR2 FQGNSA. The length of the CDR3 is 16 residues. As DNA, the CDR3 is TGTGCCAGCAGCTTAGGGGGCGGGGGGGCCTACAATGAGCAGTTCTTC. It translates to CASSLGGGGAYNEQFF.

In its sample, this clonotype was seen once. The J gene is TRBJ1-2, the V gene TRBV7-3; maybe TRBD1 (5 bases). CDR1 and CDR2 from the germline V gene are SGHTA and FQGTGA. The length of the CDR3 is 13 residues. The ends were cut back, 4 bases at V and 8 bases at J, with 14 bases in the middle. The CDR3 spells CASSSHGAEGYTF. In nucleotides, the CDR3 is TGTGCCAGCAGCTCCCATGGGGCGGAGGGCTACACCTTC.

This chain connects TRBV12-3 or TRBV12-4 to TRBJ1-1, with 9 bases identical to TRBD1. V trimming: 8 bases; J trimming: 2 bases; junction bases outside the gene matches: 24. The CDR3 runs to 20 residues. In nucleotides, the CDR3 is TGTGCCAGCCAACCAAGACCCCCACTCCGGGACAGGGAACTAAACACTGAAGCTTTCTTT. It specifies CASQPRPPLRDRELNTEAFF.

V gene TRBV5-1 combines with J gene TRBJ2-1; TRBD2 aligns across 11 bases. The CDR3 runs to 18 residues. The germline gives CDR1 SGHRS, CDR2 YFSETQ. J was trimmed by 5 bases and V by 2 bases; bases with no gene match: 12. The CDR3 sequence: CASSFPIAGGPTNNEQFF. In DNA form, the CDR3 reads TGCGCCAGCAGCTTTCCGATAGCGGGGGGGCCAACGAACAATGAGCAGTTCTTC.

In its sample, this clonotype was seen a few times. The V and J genes are TRBV7-2 and TRBJ1-2; the match to TRBD1 covers 7 bases. CDR1 is SGHTA, CDR2 FQGNSA, per germline. Trimming cost V 4 bases and J 2 bases; bases outside gene matches: 7. The CDR3 runs to 15 residues. CDR3 residues: CASSSDRALNYGYTF. The CDR3 DNA reads as TGTGCCAGCAGCTCCGACAGGGCTCTAAACTATGGCTACACCTTC.

This chain joins TRBV9 and TRBJ2-5; no definite D call. This CDR3 is built from 16 residues. Trimming stripped 0 bases from V and 0 bases from J, with 12 bases between. The germline CDR1 and CDR2 sequences are SGDLS and YYNGEE. CDR3 loop: CASSVEFGQYQETQYF. DNA of the CDR3: TGTGCCAGCAGCGTAGAATTTGGGCAGTACCAAGAGACCCAGTACTTC. The complete variable domain, with remaining parts taken from reference TRBV9 and TRBJ2-5, reads DSGVTQTPKHLITATGQRVTLRCSPRSGDLSVYWYQQSLDQGLQFLIQYYNGEERAKGNILERFSAQQFPDLHSELNLSSLELGDSALYFCASSVEFGQYQETQYFGPGTRLLVL.

A note on this clonotype: The junction departs from germline at one end; a sequencing error may be responsible. The chain links TRBV12-3 or TRBV12-4 to TRBJ2-3; D is possibly TRBD2 (6 bases). There are 15 residues in the CDR3. The CDR3 sequence: CASSPGTFSTDAQYF. The CDR3 DNA is TGTGCCAGCAGCCCTGGGACTTTTAGCACAGATGCGCAGTATTTT.

The chain uses TRBV7-9 and TRBJ2-1, with 13 nucleotides matching TRBD2. Losses at the gene ends were 3 bases for V and 5 bases for J; bases not matched to a gene: 10. Germline values: CDR1 SEHNR, CDR2 FQNEAQ (reference sequence). This CDR3 comprises 18 residues. CDR3 DNA sequence: TGTGCCAGCAGCTTGACTAGCGGGGGGCGACTCCTACACAATGAGCAGTTCTTC. Protein product: CASSLTSGGRLLHNEQFF.

V usage is TRBV6-4 and J usage is TRBJ2-1; 7 bases align to TRBD1. V dropped 3 bases and J dropped 3; count of bases not matched to a gene: 11. The CDR3 contains 17 residues. Germline assignment: CDR1 MRHNA and CDR2 SNTAGT. As DNA, the CDR3 is TGTGCCAGCAGTGATTCGCAGAACAGGGGCGACTACAATGAGCAGTTCTTC. Its translation: CASSDSQNRGDYNEQFF.